This TCR beta chain was obtained from a study of low-dose radiotherapy and immunotherapy resistance in tumors (dated by TCRdb to the early 2020s). For context, the study as a whole: Cohort 1 received 0.5 Gy per fraction every 2 weeks, with a prescribed total PTV dose of 6.5 Gy. Trial participants were not randomized into treatment groups. Every two weeks, patients got intravenous cyclophosphamide at 200 mg/m2, given one day ahead of each radiation and immunotherapy administration. Aspirin 300 mg was taken orally once daily by patients for four cycles, starting on cycle 1 day 1. For Cohort 2, the dose was 1 Gy per fraction given every two weeks, adding up to 13 Gy in total across 26 weeks. Eight patients were included in the translational analysis: three from the first dose cohort and the first five from the second dose cohort. Nivolumab and ipilimumab were both given intravenously, with nivolumab at a 240 mg flat dose every two weeks and ipilimumab at 1 mg/kg every six weeks.

On this clonotype: No antigen is known for it. Base qualities are not at hand, and no much larger clone is one base apart.

The donors came from RACIN, which was a single-arm phase I dose-escalation trial that paired nivolumab and ipilimumab with aspirin, low-dose cyclophosphamide and low-dose radiotherapy. Patients were eligible if they had advanced solid tumors that were TIL-negative. The V end loses 3 bases and the J end loses 2 bases, and a stretch of 9 bases separates them. The CDR3 sequence holds 14 residues, the cysteine and phenylalanine included. Solely the CDR3 DNA is kept, with 42 bases framed from the first base. CDR1 and CDR2 (SNHLY, FYNNEI) derive from the germline V gene. Superscript III and a set of TRAV- and TRBV-specific primers were used to synthesize first-strand cDNA, so that both TCRalpha and TCRbeta chains were covered. TCRs were amplified with Phusion for 15 to 20 PCR cycles, with a constant-region primer paired with the adapter attached to the V primers. Isolated mRNA was amplified with the MessageAmp II aRNA Amplification Kit, using a 16-hour in vitro transcription at 37°C. The Dynabeads mRNA DIRECT Purification Kit was used to isolate mRNA for TCR sequencing. Indexed Illumina adapters were added in a second roughly 25-cycle Phusion PCR, and the resulting products were purified with AMPure XP beads. The original methods were these. Using custom Perl scripts, TCR sequences that encoded the same protein were pooled, out-of-frame sequences were dropped, and the abundance of each clonotype was calculated. Any TCR sequence backed by just one read was left out of the analysis. The metrics used to describe the repertoires included Shannon entropy, Gini index, clonality, richness, and the frequency of TCRs shared between repertoires. TCRdb reran the public reads through fastp at Q25 and MiXCR, keeping productive beta chains. Records with the same CDR3 protein are collapsed into one entry carrying the most frequent genes and DNA. The V and J calls come from TCRdb's annotation, not from the publication. Across this sample there are about 14,000 distinct CDR3 sequences, with 65% to 75% seen only once. Around 5% of the sample is held by the ten biggest clonotypes.

In this chain, TRBV2 is recombined with TRBJ2-3, with the D gene not confidently named. The clonotype was recovered from a human donor with advanced metastatic prostate, ovarian, gallbladder or colorectal cancer (not recorded which). This table probably holds off-target reads from a library built for another chain. The nucleotide sequence is given as TGTGCCAGCAGTGATGGTCGGGTCACAGATACGCAGTATTTT. Its product reads: CASSDGRVTDTQYF. Joined to the reference TRBV2 and TRBJ2-3 proteins, this CDR3 gives the full variable domain: EPEVTQTPSHQVTQMGQEVILRCVPISNHLYFYWYRQILGQKVEFLVSFYNNEISEKSEIFDDQFSVERPDGSNFTLKIRSTKLEDSAMYFCASSDGRVTDTQYFGPGTRLTVL.